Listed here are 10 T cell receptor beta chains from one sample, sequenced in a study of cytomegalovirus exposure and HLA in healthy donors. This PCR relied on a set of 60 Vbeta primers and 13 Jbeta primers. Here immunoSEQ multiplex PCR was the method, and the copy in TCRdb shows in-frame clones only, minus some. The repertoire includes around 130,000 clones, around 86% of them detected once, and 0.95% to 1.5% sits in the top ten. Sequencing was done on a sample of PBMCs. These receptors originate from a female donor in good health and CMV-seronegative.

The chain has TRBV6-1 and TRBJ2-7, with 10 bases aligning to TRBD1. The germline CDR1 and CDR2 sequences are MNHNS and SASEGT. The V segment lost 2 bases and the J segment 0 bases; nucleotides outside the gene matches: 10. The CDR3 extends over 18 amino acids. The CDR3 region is CASSEPAPGQGFSYEQYF. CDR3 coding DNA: TGTGCCAGCAGTGAACCAGCTCCGGGACAGGGGTTCTCCTACGAGCAGTACTTC.

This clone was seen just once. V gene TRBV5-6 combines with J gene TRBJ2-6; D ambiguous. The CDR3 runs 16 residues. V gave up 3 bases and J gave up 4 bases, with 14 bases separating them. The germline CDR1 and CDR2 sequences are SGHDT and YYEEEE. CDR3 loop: CASSSAAESGANVLTF. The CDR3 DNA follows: TGTGCCAGCAGCTCCGCGGCCGAAAGCGGGGCCAACGTCCTGACTTTC. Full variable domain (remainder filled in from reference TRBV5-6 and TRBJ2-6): DAGVTQSPTHLIKTRGQQVTLRCSPKSGHDTVSWYQQALGQGPQFIFQYYEEEERQRGNFPDRFSGHQFPNYSSELNVNALLLGDSALYLCASSSAAESGANVLTFGAGSRLTVL.

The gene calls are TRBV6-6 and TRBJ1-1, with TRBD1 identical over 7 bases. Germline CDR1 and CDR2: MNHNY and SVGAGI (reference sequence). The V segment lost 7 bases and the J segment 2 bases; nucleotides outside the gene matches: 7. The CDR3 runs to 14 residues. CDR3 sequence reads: CASTITGDNTEAFF. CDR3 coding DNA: TGTGCCAGCACCATTACAGGGGATAACACTGAAGCTTTCTTT.

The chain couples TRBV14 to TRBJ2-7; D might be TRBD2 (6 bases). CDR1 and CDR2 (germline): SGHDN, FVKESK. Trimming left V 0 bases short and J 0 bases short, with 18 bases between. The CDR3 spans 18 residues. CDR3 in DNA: TGTGCCAGCAGCCAAGACGAAGGGAGGAAGGGCGGCTCCTACGAGCAGTACTTC. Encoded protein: CASSQDEGRKGGSYEQYF.

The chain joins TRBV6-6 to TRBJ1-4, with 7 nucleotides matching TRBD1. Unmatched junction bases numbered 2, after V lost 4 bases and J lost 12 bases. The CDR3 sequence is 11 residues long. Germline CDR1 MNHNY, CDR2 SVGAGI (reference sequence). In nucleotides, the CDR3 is TGTGCCAGCAGTTTACAGGGGCAACTGTTTTTT. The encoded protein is CASSLQGQLFF.

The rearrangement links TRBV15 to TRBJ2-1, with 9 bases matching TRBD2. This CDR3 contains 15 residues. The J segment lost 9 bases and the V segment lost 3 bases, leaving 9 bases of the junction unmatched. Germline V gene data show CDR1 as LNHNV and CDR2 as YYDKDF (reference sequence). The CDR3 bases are TGTGCCACCAGCAGGTCGGTAGCGGGAGAGACTGAGCAGTTCTTC. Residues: CATSRSVAGETEQFF.

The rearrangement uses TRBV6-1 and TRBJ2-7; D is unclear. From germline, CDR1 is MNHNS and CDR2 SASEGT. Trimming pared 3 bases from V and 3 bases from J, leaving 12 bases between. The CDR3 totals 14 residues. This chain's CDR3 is CASSESGVDYEQYF. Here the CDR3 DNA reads TGTGCCAGCAGTGAGTCTGGAGTCGACTACGAGCAGTACTTC.

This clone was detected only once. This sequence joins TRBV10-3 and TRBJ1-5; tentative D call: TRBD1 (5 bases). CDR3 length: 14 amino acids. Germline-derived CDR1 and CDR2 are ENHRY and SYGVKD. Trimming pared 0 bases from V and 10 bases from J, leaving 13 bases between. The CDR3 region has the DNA TGTGCCATCAGTGAGTCGAACAGGACCCCACCCCAGCATTTT. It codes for CAISESNRTPPQHF.

The CDR3 DNA sequence: TGTGCCAGCAGTTCTCCAGCGGGAGCTTCCTACAATGAGCAGTTCTTC. Encoded protein: CASSSPAGASYNEQFF. The rearrangement uses TRBV6-5 and TRBJ2-1, with 8 bases lining up with TRBD2. CDR1 MNHEY and CDR2 SVGAGI come from the germline V gene. Trimming cost V 4 bases and J 1 base; bases outside gene matches: 6. The length of the CDR3 is 16 residues.

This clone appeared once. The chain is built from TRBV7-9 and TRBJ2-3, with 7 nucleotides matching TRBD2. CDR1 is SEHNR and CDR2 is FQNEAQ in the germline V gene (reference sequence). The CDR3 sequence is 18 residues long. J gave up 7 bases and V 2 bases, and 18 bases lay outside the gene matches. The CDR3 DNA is TGTGCCAGCAGCTTAAACCGGGTGGGAGGGCCCGGAATAAATACGCAGTATTTT. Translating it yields CASSLNRVGGPGINTQYF. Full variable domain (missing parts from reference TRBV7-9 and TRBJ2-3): DTGVSQNPRHKITKRGQNVTFRCDPISEHNRLYWYRQTLGQGPEFLTYFQNEAQLEKSRLLSDRFSAERPKGSFSTLEIQRTEQGDSAMYLCASSLNRVGGPGINTQYFGPGTRLTVL.